The T cell receptor (beta chain) under discussion was sequenced for a study of blood T cell repertoires in COVID-19. Generated by immunoSEQ multiplex PCR, the TCRdb table keeps only in-frame clones and is missing some. In the table there are 350,000 to 450,000 clones, over 75% of which are singletons. The J segment lost 0 bases and the V segment lost 4 bases, leaving 10 bases of the junction unmatched. Germline V gene sequence: CDR1 SGHAT, CDR2 FQNNGV. The CDR3 runs to 17 residues. Input material: PBMCs or T cells enriched from blood (not recorded which). The chain carries TRBV11-2 and TRBJ2-7, with 9 nucleotides matching TRBD2. This sequence was found in a woman between 18 and 29 years old who had been exposed to COVID-19. The CDR3 spells CASSSHFSGGSSYEQYF. In nucleotides, the CDR3 is TGTGCCAGCAGCTCCCACTTTAGCGGGGGTAGCTCCTACGAGCAGTACTTC.